These 13 T cell receptor beta chains were sequenced from one sample in a study of cytomegalovirus exposure and HLA in healthy donors. Use of 60 Vbeta and 13 Jbeta primers characterized the PCR. Clones were sequenced by immunoSEQ multiplex PCR, and TCRdb holds only the in-frame ones, with some missing. The sample has roughly 190,000 clones, around nine tenths seen once; the top ten hold roughly 1.8%. What was sequenced was PBMCs. These receptors were taken from a woman aged 18-29 years in good health and CMV-seronegative.

This CDR3 is CAWSVRLAGGRTTYEQYF. As DNA, the CDR3 is TGTGCCTGGAGTGTACGACTAGCGGGGGGACGGACTACCTACGAGCAGTACTTC. The chain combines TRBV30 with TRBJ2-7, with 13 bases that match TRBD2. V was clipped by 0 bases and J by 2 bases; unmatched bases: 10. Germline lookup yields CDR1 GTSNPN and CDR2 SVGIG (reference sequence). The CDR3 sequence is 18 residues long.

The V call is TRBV27, the J call TRBJ1-2, with 7 bases lining up with TRBD1. CDR1 and CDR2 from the germline V gene are MNHEY and SMNVEV (reference sequence). The CDR3 is 13 amino acids. V trimming: 6 bases; J trimming: 6 bases; junction bases outside the gene matches: 7. CDR3 coding DNA: TGTGCCAGCAGCCTAAGGGGGCTGGATGGCTACACCTTC. Translated, it gives CASSLRGLDGYTF.

This rearrangement joins TRBV27 to TRBJ2-7, with TRBD1 matching over 9 bases. This CDR3 region has 16 residues. Germline CDR1 and CDR2: MNHEY and SMNVEV (reference sequence). V shed 6 bases and J 3 bases; nucleotides not matched to a gene: 12. This CDR3 reads CASRPNRGHSLYEQYF. The DNA of the CDR3 is TGTGCCAGCAGACCCAACAGGGGGCATTCCCTCTACGAGCAGTACTTC.

The genes are TRBV18 and TRBJ1-5; no reliable D call. The CDR3 runs to 14 residues. Trimming removed 6 bases from V and 4 bases from J, with 13 bases in between. CDR1 KGHSH and CDR2 LQKENI come from the germline V gene. The CDR3 DNA reads TGTGCCAGCTCTCCGATTGGGCAAAATCAGCCCCAGCATTTT. This codes for CASSPIGQNQPQHF.

This sequence joins TRBV2 and TRBJ2-1; 8 bases map to TRBD1. Germline-derived CDR1 and CDR2 are SNHLY and FYNNEI. The CDR3 extends over 15 amino acids. Trimming cost V 8 bases and J 7 bases; bases outside gene matches: 13. CDR3 protein: CASLSFRQGMNEQFF. The CDR3 bases are TGTGCCAGCTTATCTTTCCGACAGGGGATGAATGAGCAGTTCTTC.

This rearrangement joins TRBV6-6 to TRBJ2-7, with D possibly matching TRBD1 (6 bases). The V gene lost 5 bases and the J gene lost 5 bases, with 16 bases spanning the gap. Germline V gene sequence: CDR1 MNHNY, CDR2 SVGAGI (reference sequence). This CDR3 has 14 residues. The chain's CDR3 is CASSHLQGRDEQYF. CDR3 sequence (DNA): TGTGCCAGCAGTCACCTACAGGGAAGGGACGAGCAGTACTTC.

This clone has just a few counts. The genes are TRBV6-5 and TRBJ2-7; D is uncertain. V lost 8 bases and J lost 2, with 16 bases in between. The CDR3 loop spans 14 amino acids. The germline V gene has CDR1 MNHEY and CDR2 SVGAGI. The CDR3 reads CASGPSLTPYEQYF. Here the CDR3 DNA reads TGTGCCAGCGGCCCTTCTCTGACTCCCTACGAGCAGTACTTC.

The chain couples TRBV7-9 to TRBJ2-7, with 8 nucleotides matching TRBD2. Germline assignment: CDR1 SEHNR and CDR2 FQNEAQ (reference sequence). The CDR3 is 17 residues long. V was pared by 6 bases and J by 5 bases, with 18 bases of the junction left unmatched. The CDR3 coding sequence is TGTGCCAGCAGTCGTGGAGGTGGGGTAGCGGGAAGCAACGAGCAGTACTTC. It specifies CASSRGGGVAGSNEQYF.

This chain joins TRBV6-6 and TRBJ2-1; 9 bases agree with TRBD2. J lost 3 bases, V lost 4 bases, and 7 bases had no gene match. The CDR3 is 16 residues long. CDR1 is MNHNY, CDR2 SVGAGI, per germline (reference sequence). The CDR3 reads CASSLREGIYYNEQFF. The DNA of the CDR3 is TGTGCCAGCAGTTTGCGGGAGGGTATCTACTACAATGAGCAGTTCTTC.

The chain is built from TRBV30 and TRBJ1-1; 7 nucleotides agree with TRBD1. V trimming: 5 bases; J trimming: 5 bases; junction bases outside the gene matches: 5. The germline gives CDR1 GTSNPN, CDR2 SVGIG (reference sequence). The length of the CDR3 is 12 residues. The CDR3 DNA reads TGTGCCTGGTCAGGGGGTGGTACTGAAGCTTTCTTT. Protein product: CAWSGGGTEAFF.

The CDR3 nucleotides read TGTGCCAGCAGCTTAGAGCAGAGGTCACCCCTCCACTTT. Amino acids: CASSLEQRSPLHF. V and J are TRBV7-2 and TRBJ1-6; D unresolved. The CDR3 runs to 13 residues. Germline CDR1 reads SGHTA; CDR2 reads FQGNSA. Between the trimmed V and J ends, which lost 1 base and 10 bases, there was a span of 8 bases.

This chain uses TRBV5-1 with TRBJ1-5, with D unclear. There are 13 residues in the CDR3. In germline, CDR1 is SGHRS, CDR2 YFSETQ. The V and J ends lost 0 bases and 4 bases respectively, with 5 bases between them. The CDR3 protein is CASSLAENQPQHF. CDR3 nucleotide sequence: TGCGCCAGCAGCTTGGCCGAGAATCAGCCCCAGCATTTT.

The chain combines TRBV7-2 with TRBJ1-3; no reliable D call. V was trimmed by 2 bases and J by 0 bases, leaving 11 bases between them. CDR1 is SGHTA, CDR2 FQGNSA, per germline. This CDR3 comprises 16 residues. The CDR3 DNA reads TGTGCCAGCAGCTTAAGTTACGGGTTCTCTGGAAACACCATATATTTT. Translating gives CASSLSYGFSGNTIYF.